Below, 26 T cell receptor beta chains from the same sample are listed, as sequenced in a study of glioma-infiltrating T cells after dendritic cell vaccination. TCRdb's table, derived via immunoSEQ multiplex PCR, lists solely in-frame clones and lacks some. This table holds under 2,500 clones, roughly four fifths found once. Time point: after dendritic cell vaccination, including at tumor progression/relapse. The vaccine used monocyte-derived dendritic cells pulsed overnight with autologous tumor lysate. Sequences were derived from tumor tissue, sampled after dendritic cell vaccination. The receptors derive from a human donor with glioblastoma.

This clone has more than one count but fewer than ten. This chain links TRBV5-6 with TRBJ1-1, with a weak D call TRBD1 (5 bases). V was trimmed by 0 bases and J by 7 bases, leaving 7 bases between them. CDR3 size: 12 residues. CDR1 and CDR2 (germline): SGHDT, YYEEEE. The CDR3 here is CASSLVQGEAFF. CDR3 in DNA: TGTGCCAGCAGCTTGGTCCAGGGTGAAGCTTTCTTT.

The table lists this clone with a few counts. The chain employs TRBV6-6 and TRBJ1-1; weak D call: TRBD1 (6 bases). Trimming took off 0 bases at V and 10 bases at J, with 12 bases between the two ends. CDR1 MNHNY and CDR2 SVGAGI come from the germline V gene (reference sequence). The CDR3 runs 13 residues. The CDR3 DNA sequence: TGTGCCAGCAGTTACTCGGACAGCCCCGCAGCTTTCTTT. It specifies CASSYSDSPAAFF.

The rearrangement joins TRBV4-3 to TRBJ2-7; 8 nucleotides line up with TRBD1. This CDR3 region has 15 residues. The germline V gene has CDR1 LGHNA and CDR2 YSLEER. The V gene end was trimmed by 1 base and the J gene end by 5 bases; junction bases not matched to a gene: 7. The CDR3 nucleotides are TGCGCCAGCAGCCAAGGTCAGGGGGCGTGGGACGAGCAGTACTTC. Its protein is CASSQGQGAWDEQYF.

This chain uses TRBV7-9 with TRBJ1-1; weak D call: TRBD1 (6 bases). Trimming took 5 bases from V and 4 from J, leaving 17 bases between them. The CDR3 contains 15 residues. Germline CDR1 SEHNR, CDR2 FQNEAQ (reference sequence). CDR3 loop: CASSLLLGARTEAFF. CDR3 in DNA: TGTGCCAGCAGCCTCCTATTGGGGGCGCGCACTGAAGCTTTCTTT.

The V call is TRBV5-6, the J call TRBJ2-7, with 7 nucleotides matching TRBD2. J gave up 5 bases and V 2 bases, and 13 bases lay outside the gene matches. Germline V gene lookup returns CDR1 SGHDT and CDR2 YYEEEE. The CDR3 has 16 residues. CDR3 protein: CASSFWWREFLHEQYF. DNA for the CDR3: TGTGCCAGCAGCTTTTGGTGGCGGGAGTTCTTACACGAGCAGTACTTC.

This chain uses TRBV4-2 with TRBJ2-2; no firm D call. Germline CDR1 and CDR2: LGHNA and YNFKEQ. The ends were cut back, 0 bases at V and 2 bases at J, with 16 bases in the middle. This CDR3 comprises 18 residues. This CDR3 is CASSQDTRGPTNTGELFF. For the CDR3, the DNA is TGTGCCAGCAGCCAAGATACTCGCGGTCCTACTAACACCGGGGAGCTGTTTTTT.

This chain links TRBV2 with TRBJ2-6; 8 bases agree with TRBD1. Germline trimming cut 3 bases from V and 1 base from J; bases unmatched to any gene: 8. The CDR3 sequence is 18 residues long. CDR1 is SNHLY and CDR2 is FYNNEI in the germline V gene. The CDR3 DNA follows: TGTGCCAGCAGTGACTTGGCAGGGGGCGGATCTGGGGCCAACGTCCTGACTTTC. Amino acids: CASSDLAGGGSGANVLTF.

The chain combines TRBV2 with TRBJ1-5, with 7 bases that match TRBD1. The CDR3 totals 13 residues. CDR1 and CDR2 from the germline V gene are SNHLY and FYNNEI. With V trimmed by 6 bases and J by 4 bases, 3 bases remained unmatched. CDR3 loop: CASRRDRNQPQHF. Here the CDR3 DNA reads TGTGCCAGCAGGCGGGACAGAAATCAGCCCCAGCATTTT.

V usage is TRBV14 and J usage is TRBJ2-1; D possibly corresponds to TRBD2 (6 bases). Looked up from germline, CDR1 is SGHDN and CDR2 is FVKESK. Between the trimmed V and J ends, which lost 0 bases and 10 bases, there was a span of 10 bases. This CDR3 has 13 amino acids. CDR3 DNA: TGTGCCAGCAGCCAAGATTTTCGGGAGGAGCAGTTCTTC. This translates into CASSQDFREEQFF.

The chain recombines TRBV5-6 with TRBJ2-1; tentatively, D is TRBD1 (6 bases). The CDR3 is made up of 15 amino acids. The germline CDR1 and CDR2 sequences are SGHDT and YYEEEE. V was shortened by 4 bases and J by 4 bases, with 15 bases between the two germline ends. The CDR3 sequence is CASSGGLRGYNEQFF. The CDR3 DNA reads TGTGCCAGCAGCGGCGGGTTAAGGGGGTACAATGAGCAGTTCTTC.

The CDR3 is CASSYAVNTEAFF. Here the CDR3 DNA reads TGTGCCAGCAGTTATGCGGTGAACACTGAAGCTTTCTTT. This chain uses TRBV6-1 with TRBJ1-1; D is unresolved. The CDR3 extends over 13 amino acids. V was clipped by 5 bases and J by 0 bases, with 7 bases between them. Germline V gene sequence: CDR1 MNHNS, CDR2 SASEGT.

The rearrangement uses TRBV7-9 and TRBJ2-6; maybe TRBD1 (6 bases). Looked up from germline, CDR1 is SEHNR and CDR2 is FQNEAQ (reference sequence). V was shortened by 0 bases and J by 2 bases, with 8 bases between the two germline ends. This CDR3 is 16 amino acids long. DNA of the CDR3: TGTGCCAGCAGCTTAGCGCAGGGGACTGGGGCCAACGTCCTGACTTTC. Translation: CASSLAQGTGANVLTF.

The gene calls are TRBV29-1 and TRBJ1-6; D perhaps matches TRBD1 (6 bases). The CDR3 runs to 14 residues. CDR1 is SQVTM, CDR2 ANQGSEA, per germline. V gave up 6 bases and J gave up 8 bases, with 17 bases separating them. The chain's CDR3 is CSVSRGGTDSPLHF. CDR3 nucleotides: TGCAGCGTCTCAAGGGGGGGTACCGATTCACCCCTCCACTTT.

This rearrangement joins TRBV19 to TRBJ1-5; D remains ambiguous. The germline gives CDR1 LNHDA, CDR2 SQIVND (reference sequence). The CDR3 extends over 15 amino acids. Trimming took off 8 bases at V and 0 bases at J, with 14 bases between the two ends. CDR3 residues: CASAPGSYSNQPQHF. As DNA, the CDR3 is TGTGCCAGTGCCCCGGGAAGCTATAGCAATCAGCCCCAGCATTTT.

This clone was counted only a few times. One end of the junction does not line up with germline, which may come from a read error. The J gene is TRBJ2-1, the V gene TRBV7-9; 8 bases match TRBD1. This CDR3 spans 17 amino acids. Germline CDR1 reads SEHNR; CDR2 reads FQNEAQ (reference sequence). The CDR3 DNA follows: TGTGCCAGCAGCTTAGCTGCCGGGACAGGCTCCCACAATGAGCAGTTCTTC. Translated: CASSLAAGTGSHNEQFF.

In this sample, this clone turned up once. The DNA for the CDR3 is TGTGCTAGTGGTTTGGTACAGTTAGCGGGAGGGCCGGGGTGGCGGGAGACCCAGTACTTC. Translated, it gives CASGLVQLAGGPGWRETQYF. The V gene is TRBV12-5, the J gene TRBJ2-5, with 11 bases fitting TRBD2. Losses at the gene ends were 0 bases for V and 5 bases for J; bases not matched to a gene: 17. CDR3 size: 20 residues. Germline-derived CDR1 and CDR2 are LGHNT and FRNRAP.

The chain is built from TRBV28 and TRBJ2-1; no reliable D call. This CDR3 region has 12 residues. The germline V and J ends were trimmed by 9 bases and 2 bases, with 8 bases remaining between them. CDR1 is MDHEN, CDR2 SYDVKM, per germline. CDR3 residues: CASYSTYNEQFF. CDR3 DNA sequence: TGTGCCAGTTACTCGACCTACAATGAGCAGTTCTTC.

This chain links TRBV12-5 with TRBJ2-1, with 10 bases fitting TRBD2. Unmatched junction bases numbered 4, after V lost 1 base and J lost 7 bases. The CDR3 spans 15 residues. From germline, CDR1 is LGHNT and CDR2 FRNRAP. The CDR3 nucleotides are TGTGCTAGTGGTTTGGCAGCGGGAGGGGGTAATGAGCAGTTCTTC. Translation: CASGLAAGGGNEQFF.

This clone has a single count. CDR3 DNA sequence: TGTGCCAGCAGCTTAGAGAACCGGGACAGGGATTCCTACGAGCAGTACTTC. This codes for CASSLENRDRDSYEQYF. This chain connects TRBV7-9 to TRBJ2-7; TRBD1 agrees at 9 bases. Germline CDR1 reads SEHNR; CDR2 reads FQNEAQ (reference sequence). This CDR3 has 17 amino acids. V lost 1 base to trimming and J lost 1 base; unmatched junction nucleotides: 8.

The V gene is TRBV21-1, the J gene TRBJ2-1; the DNA was not compared with TRBD2, the D call given in the table. TRBV21-1 is an annotated pseudogene. The CDR3 runs 14 residues. CDR3 in DNA: TGTGCCAGCAGCCTGGGGTCGGGGTACAATGAGCAGTTCTTC. It specifies CASSLGSGYNEQFF.

The rearrangement links TRBV7-8 to TRBJ1-1, with D hard to call. V was cut by 5 bases and J by 5 bases, with 15 bases left in between. Germline V gene data show CDR1 as SGHVS and CDR2 as FQNEAQ. The CDR3 spans 14 residues. DNA for the CDR3: TGTGCCAGCAGCGGGCAGACCGGGGATACTGAAGCTTTCTTT. It specifies CASSGQTGDTEAFF.

J is TRBJ2-3 and V is TRBV28; 8 nucleotides agree with TRBD2. The CDR3 consists of 16 residues. Germline V lookup: CDR1 MDHEN, CDR2 SYDVKM. V dropped 5 bases and J dropped 4; count of bases not matched to a gene: 11. The CDR3 loop is CASSPGLAGMADTQYF. The CDR3 coding sequence is TGTGCCAGCAGTCCCGGGTTAGCGGGAATGGCAGATACGCAGTATTTT.

In its sample, this clone ranks as large. The genes are TRBV30 and TRBJ1-2, with unresolved D. CDR3 length equals 16 residues. The germline CDR1 and CDR2 sequences are GTSNPN and SVGIG (reference sequence). V lost 0 bases and J lost 7, with 21 bases in between. Written as DNA, the CDR3 is TGTGCCTGGAGTGTACGTCCTTTACCGATAGAGGGTGGCTACACCTTC. Translation: CAWSVRPLPIEGGYTF.

This chain connects TRBV11-3 to TRBJ2-7; weak D call: TRBD1 (6 bases). The CDR3 length is 14 residues. The germline V and J ends were trimmed by 3 bases and 5 bases, with 14 bases remaining between them. The germline gives CDR1 SGHNT, CDR2 YENEEA. The CDR3 bases are TGTGCCAGCAGCTTCCAGCCGGCAGGGGACGAGCAGTACTTC. Translation gives CASSFQPAGDEQYF.

The chain joins TRBV4-2 to TRBJ1-1; no clear D. The germline V gene has CDR1 LGHNA and CDR2 YNFKEQ. V lost 0 bases and J 1 base, leaving 12 bases between the germline ends. The CDR3 runs 16 residues. The CDR3 reads CASSQDLRQRNTEAFF. DNA for the CDR3: TGTGCCAGCAGCCAAGATCTAAGACAAAGGAACACTGAAGCTTTCTTT.

By share, this clone counts as large. The chain is built from TRBV6-5 and TRBJ2-1; D may be TRBD1 (5 bases). V was cut by 4 bases and J by 9 bases, with 7 bases left in between. Germline lookup yields CDR1 MNHEY and CDR2 SVGAGI. The CDR3 totals 11 residues. The CDR3 protein is CASSSGLEQFF. For the CDR3, the DNA is TGTGCCAGCAGTTCAGGGCTTGAGCAGTTCTTC.